Sequencing of this T cell receptor (beta chain) was carried out in a study of regulatory T cells in long-lasting Graves disease. Looking at the study overall: Antithyroid drug use was under 3 months in newly diagnosed Graves' patients.

Arm-PCR of CDR3 regions with iRepertoire HTBI primers generated TCR beta libraries. Study processing details: Across all samples, about 59 TRBV segments and 15 or so TRBJ segments were identified. TCRdb fed the multiplex PCR reads into MiXCR, producing one record per CDR3 protein. These V and J calls rely on TCRdb rather than the paper's analysis. The sample carries 400,000 to 500,000 distinct CDR3 sequences, 16% recorded once. This clonotype was picked up a small number of times. Described time point: newly diagnosed GD, antithyroid drugs for less than 3 months. After RNA was extracted from PBMCs, the TCR library was made from it. This sample also appeared in a second study, on T cells in Graves' hyperthyroidism and ophthalmopathy.

Specimen: peripheral blood mononuclear cells (PBMCs), collected at new diagnosis, from a patient treated with antithyroid drugs. The TCR originated in a woman aged 18 to 35 with Graves disease.

The CDR3 sequence is CASSIQEYYGYTF. CDR3 sequence (DNA): TGTGCCAGTAGTATCCAGGAATACTATGGCTACACCTTC. The genes are TRBV19 and TRBJ1-2; no definite D call. Germline-derived CDR1 and CDR2 are LNHDA and SQIVND (reference sequence). V was trimmed by 3 bases and J by 3 bases, leaving 8 bases between them. The CDR3 covers 13 residues.